The rows below give T cell receptor beta chains drawn from one sample of a study of blood T cell repertoires in COVID-19. TCRdb keeps only in-frame clones here, not all; method: immunoSEQ multiplex PCR. The sample has under 200,000 clones, over 70% seen once. Sequencing was performed on peripheral blood. All receptors derive from a man in his sixties with acute or convalescent COVID-19. CDR3s include the opening cysteine and the closing phenylalanine or tryptophan. The D gene is left open where the match is weak. Some rows mark clone size as missing; the rest say once, few, many or name a class of expanded clone.

V	size	D	J	DNA	CDR3
TRBV7-3	.	.	TRBJ1-1	TGTGCCAGCAGCTTACAGGGGATGAACACTGAAGCTTTCTTT	CASSLQGMNTEAFF
TRBV6-5	.	TRBD2	TRBJ2-2	TGTGCCAGCAGAGCGGGGGAAAGCACCGGGGAGCTGTTTTTT	CASRAGESTGELFF
TRBV9	.	TRBD2	TRBJ2-1	TGTGCCAGCAGCGTATGGCCTAGCGGGGGGCTTAGAAATGAGCAGTTCTTC	CASSVWPSGGLRNEQFF
TRBV19	.	TRBD2	TRBJ2-1	TGTGCCAGTAGGGATAGCGGGAGGAATGAGCAGTTCTTC	CASRDSGRNEQFF
TRBV6-5	.	.	TRBJ1-3	TGTGCCAGCAGGGGGCCCCTCTCTGGAAACACCATATATTTT	CASRGPLSGNTIYF
TRBV12-5	.	TRBD2	TRBJ2-2	TGTGCTAGTGGCCCCAGCGGGAGGGCCGGCGGGGAGCTGTTTTTT	CASGPSGRAGGELFF
TRBV15	.	TRBD1	TRBJ2-1	TGTGCCACCAGTGGGGGGGACAGGGGCTATCAGAGCTCCTACAATGAGCAGTTCTTC	CATSGGDRGYQSSYNEQFF
TRBV10-3	.	.	TRBJ1-6	TGTGCCATCAGTCAACAGGGTGCTTCTTCACCCCTCCACTTT	CAISQQGASSPLHF
TRBV14	.	.	TRBJ1-1	TGTGCCAGCAGGGAACAGGGGAACACTGAAGCTTTCTTT	CASREQGNTEAFF
TRBV30	.	.	TRBJ1-6	TGTGCCTGGAGTGAAGGGACACGAAATTCACCCCTCCACTTT	CAWSEGTRNSPLHF
TRBV5-1	.	TRBD1	TRBJ1-3	TGCGCCAGCAGAGGGACAGGGAGGTCAAACACCATATATTTT	CASRGTGRSNTIYF
TRBV30	.	.	TRBJ1-2	TGTGCCTGGAGTGGAGGCTATGGCTACACCTTC	CAWSGGYGYTF
TRBV12-3/TRBV12-4	.	.	TRBJ2-1	TGTGCCAGCAGTTTGGGGGCATCAAATGAGCAGTTCTTC	CASSLGASNEQFF
TRBV11-2	.	TRBD1	TRBJ2-2	TGTGCCAGCAGCTTATCCCCCCTTACAGGGGGAAACACCGGGGAGCTGTTTTTT	CASSLSPLTGGNTGELFF
TRBV15	few	.	TRBJ1-1	TGTGCCACCAGCAGAGACCGGGGGACTGAAGCTTTCTTT	CATSRDRGTEAFF
TRBV28	.	TRBD1	TRBJ1-2	TGTGCCAGCAGGATCAGCAGACAGGGGAACTATGGCTACACCTTC	CASRISRQGNYGYTF
TRBV19	once	TRBD1	TRBJ1-6	TGTGCCACCGAAGAGACAGGGGGCCGGGGTTCACCCCTCCACTTT	CATEETGGRGSPLHF
TRBV2	.	.	TRBJ1-1	TGTGCCAGCAGTGATGGTGGGGGCTGGGCCCGCACTGAAGCTTTCTTT	CASSDGGGWARTEAFF
TRBV18	.	.	TRBJ1-1	TGTGCCAGCTCACCAGACAGTATGAACACTGAAGCTTTCTTT	CASSPDSMNTEAFF
TRBV6-2/TRBV6-3	.	.	TRBJ2-7	TGTGCCAGCAGTTACTCGATCGGGGGTGACTACGAGCAGTACTTC	CASSYSIGGDYEQYF
TRBV30	.	.	TRBJ2-3	TGTGCCTGGAGTGTAGGGTGGAGGTCCCTCACAGATACGCAGTATTTT	CAWSVGWRSLTDTQYF
TRBV7-9	.	.	TRBJ2-1	TGTGCTAGCACATCCGTCCCCTACAATGAGCAGTTCTTC	CASTSVPYNEQFF
TRBV5-6	.	.	TRBJ1-4	TGTGCCAGCAGCTTGTCGTTGCGGGGGGATGAAAAACTGTTTTTT	CASSLSLRGDEKLFF
TRBV2	.	TRBD1	TRBJ2-1	TGTGCCACCCTACAGGGGGGCAATGAGCAGTTCTTC	CATLQGGNEQFF
TRBV5-4	.	.	TRBJ1-4	TGTGCCAGCAGTTCCCGGGTTGCAACTAATGAAAAACTGTTTTTT	CASSSRVATNEKLFF
TRBV5-4	.	.	TRBJ1-5	TGTGCCAGCAGCTTGGGGGGGGAGATCGGCCAGCCCCAGCATTTT	CASSLGGEIGQPQHF
TRBV20-1	.	.	TRBJ2-3	TGCAGTGCTACTTTAGATACGCAGTATTTT	CSATLDTQYF
TRBV13	.	.	TRBJ1-1	TGTGCCAGCAGCTTCCGGGTGAACACTGAAGCTTTCTTT	CASSFRVNTEAFF
TRBV19	few	.	TRBJ1-4	TGTGCCAGTAGCTCGGGACTAACGCCTGTCAATGAAAAACTGTTTTTT	CASSSGLTPVNEKLFF
TRBV2	once	TRBD2	TRBJ2-1	TGTGCCAGCGCCAAAAGCGGGAAGGAGGATGAGCAGTTCTTC	CASAKSGKEDEQFF
TRBV19	.	TRBD1	TRBJ1-1	TGTGCCAGTAGTATAGGGGGGACAGGGAACACTGAAGCTTTCTTT	CASSIGGTGNTEAFF
TRBV9	.	TRBD2	TRBJ2-1	TGTGCCAGCAGCGCCCTTACTAGCGGGCGGATGACTACCTACAATGAGCAGTTCTTC	CASSALTSGRMTTYNEQFF
TRBV7-8	.	.	TRBJ1-4	TGTGCCAGCAGCTTAGTAGGGGGGGGCTATGAAAAACTGTTTTTT	CASSLVGGGYEKLFF
TRBV9	.	TRBD1	TRBJ2-1	TGTGCCAGCAGCGTAAGTTTTCGGCAGGGGGCTGATGAGCAGTTCTTC	CASSVSFRQGADEQFF
TRBV25-1	.	.	TRBJ2-1	TGTGCCAGCAGTGAAGGTGGGAGCCTCAATGAGCAGTTCTTC	CASSEGGSLNEQFF
TRBV18	.	TRBD2	TRBJ2-7	TGTGCCAGCTCAAAGACCGCAGCGGGAGGGTACGAGCAGTACTTC	CASSKTAAGGYEQYF
TRBV12-3/TRBV12-4	.	TRBD1	TRBJ1-5	TGTGCCAGCAGGGAGCCGGGACAGGGTCCCCAGCATTTT	CASREPGQGPQHF
TRBV20-1	.	TRBD2	TRBJ2-5	TGCAGTGCTAGTCGACAAAGCGGGAGAGTCGGAGAGACCCAGTACTTC	CSASRQSGRVGETQYF
TRBV7-9	few	.	TRBJ2-7	TGTGCCAGCAGCCTTTCAGGGTCGGACGAGCAGTACTTC	CASSLSGSDEQYF
TRBV19	.	.	TRBJ1-2	TGTGCCAGTAGCGAGTTGAGGGCTGGCTACACCTTC	CASSELRAGYTF
TRBV6-1	.	.	TRBJ1-6	TGTGCCAGCAGTGACGGGTCACCCCTCCACTTT	CASSDGSPLHF
TRBV7-2	.	TRBD2	TRBJ2-1	TGTGCCAGCAGCTTATACTTAAGCGGGGGAAGCTCCTACAATGAGCAGTTCTTC	CASSLYLSGGSSYNEQFF
TRBV18	.	TRBD1	TRBJ2-7	TGTGCCAGCTCACCAACGACAGGGGGCGGCGAGCAGTACTTC	CASSPTTGGGEQYF
TRBV4-1	.	TRBD2	TRBJ2-1	TGCGCCAGCAGCCGACCAAGATATAATAGGGGAGGGCCAAGTCACAATGAGCAGTTCTTC	CASSRPRYNRGGPSHNEQFF
TRBV10-1	.	.	TRBJ1-1	TGCGCCAGCAGTGACGGAGGGACTGAAGCTTTCTTT	CASSDGGTEAFF